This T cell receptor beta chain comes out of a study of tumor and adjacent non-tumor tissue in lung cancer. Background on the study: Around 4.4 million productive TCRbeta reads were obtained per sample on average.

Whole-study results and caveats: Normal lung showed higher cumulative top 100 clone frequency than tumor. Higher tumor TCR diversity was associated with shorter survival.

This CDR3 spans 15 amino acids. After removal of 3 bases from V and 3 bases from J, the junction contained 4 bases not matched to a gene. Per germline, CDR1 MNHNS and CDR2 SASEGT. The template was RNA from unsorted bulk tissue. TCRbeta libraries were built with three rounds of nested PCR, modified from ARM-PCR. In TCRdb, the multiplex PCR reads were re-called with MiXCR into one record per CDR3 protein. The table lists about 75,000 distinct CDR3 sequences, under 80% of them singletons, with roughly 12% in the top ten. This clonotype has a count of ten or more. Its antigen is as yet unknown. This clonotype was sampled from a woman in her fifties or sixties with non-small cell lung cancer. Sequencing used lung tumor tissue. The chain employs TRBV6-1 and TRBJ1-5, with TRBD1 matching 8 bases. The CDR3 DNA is TGTGCCAGCAGTGAGCGACAGGGGACCAATCAGCCCCAGCATTTT. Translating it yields CASSERQGTNQPQHF.